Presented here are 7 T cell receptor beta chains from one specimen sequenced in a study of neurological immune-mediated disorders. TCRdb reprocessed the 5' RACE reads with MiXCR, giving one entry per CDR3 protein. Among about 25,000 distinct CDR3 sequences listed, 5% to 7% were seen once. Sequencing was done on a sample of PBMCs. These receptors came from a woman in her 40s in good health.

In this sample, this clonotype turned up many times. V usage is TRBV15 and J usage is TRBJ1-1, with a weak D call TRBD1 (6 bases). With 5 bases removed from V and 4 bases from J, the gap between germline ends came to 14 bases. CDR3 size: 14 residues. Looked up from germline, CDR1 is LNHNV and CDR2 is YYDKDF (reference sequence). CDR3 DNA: TGTGCCACCAGCGGAGGGGGGGGAACCACTGAAGCTTTCTTT. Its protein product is CATSGGGGTTEAFF.

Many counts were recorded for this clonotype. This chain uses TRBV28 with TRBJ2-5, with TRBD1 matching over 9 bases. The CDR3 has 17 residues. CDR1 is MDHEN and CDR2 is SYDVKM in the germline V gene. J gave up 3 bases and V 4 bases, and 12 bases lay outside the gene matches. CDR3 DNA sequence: TGTGCCAGCAGTTCCCGGGGCCGACAGGGGGTGAAAGAGACCCAGTACTTC. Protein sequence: CASSSRGRQGVKETQYF.

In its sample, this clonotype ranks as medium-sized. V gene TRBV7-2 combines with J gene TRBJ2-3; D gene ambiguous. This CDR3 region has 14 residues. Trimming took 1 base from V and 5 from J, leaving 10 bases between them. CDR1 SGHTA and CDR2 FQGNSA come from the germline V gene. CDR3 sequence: CASSLGSLQDTQYF. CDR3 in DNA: TGTGCCAGCAGCTTAGGTAGCCTGCAAGATACGCAGTATTTT.

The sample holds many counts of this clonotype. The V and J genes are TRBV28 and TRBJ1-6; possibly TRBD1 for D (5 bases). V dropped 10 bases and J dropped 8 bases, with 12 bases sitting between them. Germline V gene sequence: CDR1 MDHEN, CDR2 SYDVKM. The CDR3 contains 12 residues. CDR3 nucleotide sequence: TGTGCCACGGGGGGGGAATATTCACCCCTCCACTTT. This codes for CATGGEYSPLHF. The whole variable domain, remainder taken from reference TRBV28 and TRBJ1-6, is DVKVTQSSRYLVKRTGEKVFLECVQDMDHENMFWYRQDPGLGLRLIYFSYDVKMKEKGDIPEGYSVSREKKERFSLILESASTNQTSMYLCATGGEYSPLHFGNGTRLTVT.

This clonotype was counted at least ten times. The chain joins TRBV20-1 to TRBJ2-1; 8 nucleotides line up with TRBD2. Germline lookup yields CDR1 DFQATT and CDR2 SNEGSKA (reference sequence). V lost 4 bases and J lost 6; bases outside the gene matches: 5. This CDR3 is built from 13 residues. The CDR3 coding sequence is TGCAGTGCTATAGCGGGACCCCTCAATGAGCAGTTCTTC. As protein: CSAIAGPLNEQFF.

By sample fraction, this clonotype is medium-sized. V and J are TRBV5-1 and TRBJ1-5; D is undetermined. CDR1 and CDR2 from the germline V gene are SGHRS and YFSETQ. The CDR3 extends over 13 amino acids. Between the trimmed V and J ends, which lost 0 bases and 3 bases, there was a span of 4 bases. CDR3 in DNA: TGCGCCAGCAGCTTGGCCACCAATCAGCCCCAGCATTTT. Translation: CASSLATNQPQHF.

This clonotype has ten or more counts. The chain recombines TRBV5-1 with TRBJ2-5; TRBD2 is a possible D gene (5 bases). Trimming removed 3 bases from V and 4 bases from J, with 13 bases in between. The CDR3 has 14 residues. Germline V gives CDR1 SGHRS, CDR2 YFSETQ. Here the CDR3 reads CASSWVGVGETQYF. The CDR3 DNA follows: TGCGCCAGCAGCTGGGTGGGAGTTGGAGAGACCCAGTACTTC. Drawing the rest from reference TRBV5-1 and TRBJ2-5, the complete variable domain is KAGVTQTPRYLIKTRGQQVTLSCSPISGHRSVSWYQQTPGQGLQFLFEYFSETQRNKGNFPGRFSGRQFSNSRSEMNVSTLELGDSALYLCASSWVGVGETQYFGPGTRLLVL.